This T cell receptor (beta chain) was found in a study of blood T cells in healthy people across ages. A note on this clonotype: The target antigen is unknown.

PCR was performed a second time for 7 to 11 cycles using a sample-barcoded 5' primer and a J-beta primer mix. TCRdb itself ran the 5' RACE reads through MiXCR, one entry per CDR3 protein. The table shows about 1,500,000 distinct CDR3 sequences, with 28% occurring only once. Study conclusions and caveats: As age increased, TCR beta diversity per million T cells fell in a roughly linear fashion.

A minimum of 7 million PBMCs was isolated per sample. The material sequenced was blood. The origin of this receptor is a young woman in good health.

The CDR3 region is CARVLTRSSYEQYF. The CDR3, as DNA: TGTGCCAGGGTACTGACAAGGAGCTCCTACGAGCAGTACTTC. The chain employs TRBV6-4 and TRBJ2-7; D unresolved. Trimming stripped 9 bases from V and 0 bases from J, with 15 bases between. Germline CDR1 and CDR2: MRHNA and SNTAGT. This CDR3 is built from 14 residues.